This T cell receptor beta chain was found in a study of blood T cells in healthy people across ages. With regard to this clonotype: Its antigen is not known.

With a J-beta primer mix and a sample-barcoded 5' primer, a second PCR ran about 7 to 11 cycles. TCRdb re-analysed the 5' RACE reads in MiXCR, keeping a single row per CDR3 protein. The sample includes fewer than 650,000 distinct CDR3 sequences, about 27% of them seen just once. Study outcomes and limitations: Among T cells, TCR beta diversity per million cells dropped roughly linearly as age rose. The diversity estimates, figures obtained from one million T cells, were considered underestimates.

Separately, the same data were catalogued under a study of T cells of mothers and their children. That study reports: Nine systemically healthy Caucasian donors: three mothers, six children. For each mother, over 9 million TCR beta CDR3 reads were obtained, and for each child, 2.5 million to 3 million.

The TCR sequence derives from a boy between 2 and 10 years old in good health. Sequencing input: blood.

This CDR3 reads CSASASYGYTF. In nucleotides, the CDR3 is TGCAGTGCCTCCGCATCATATGGCTACACCTTC. The chain joins TRBV20-1 to TRBJ1-2, with D hard to call. CDR3 size: 11 residues. Germline V lookup: CDR1 DFQATT, CDR2 SNEGSKA (reference sequence). V lost 6 bases and J lost 5, with 10 bases in between.